One and the same sample provided the 27 T cell receptor beta chains below, sequenced in a study of blood T cells in healthy people across ages. The second PCR ran about 6 to 11 cycles with a sample-barcoded 5' primer and J-beta primers. From the 5' RACE reads, TCRdb called clonotypes with MiXCR, one entry per CDR3 protein. The data show approximately 810,000 distinct CDR3 sequences, around 28% seen once. Material for sequencing was blood. The receptor set was obtained from a woman aged 80 or over in good health.

This clonotype was detected ten times or more. As DNA, the CDR3 is TGTGCCAGCAGTCGGACGAGGTCCGAGCAGTACTTC. Its protein product is CASSRTRSEQYF. The chain links TRBV6-5 to TRBJ2-7; unclear D gene. The CDR3 covers 12 residues. Germline V lookup: CDR1 MNHEY, CDR2 SVGAGI. V lost 5 bases and J lost 6, with 11 bases in between.

A few counts support this clonotype. This chain joins TRBV6-2 or TRBV6-3 and TRBJ2-7; 7 bases match TRBD2. Germline CDR1 and CDR2: MNHEY and SVGEGT. Unmatched junction bases numbered 16, after V lost 8 bases and J lost 3 bases. The CDR3 is made up of 16 amino acids. The CDR3 protein is CASRTIAGRSSYEQYF. CDR3 DNA: TGTGCCAGCCGAACTATAGCCGGGAGGTCGAGCTACGAGCAGTACTTC.

The gene calls are TRBV25-1 and TRBJ2-5, with TRBD1 identical over 8 bases. The DNA end lines up better with TRBJ2-7; the J call may be wrong. The CDR3 is 14 residues long. Germline V gives CDR1 MGHDK, CDR2 SYGVNS. In nucleotides, the CDR3 is TGTGCCAGCACCAGGGTGGTGACAGGGGACGAGCAGTACTTC. Amino acids: CASTRVVTGDEQYF.

The chain has TRBV24-1 and TRBJ2-1; TRBD2 matches at 13 bases. CDR3 size: 17 residues. V gave up 4 bases and J gave up 7 bases; unmatched junction bases: 9. CDR1 and CDR2 from the germline V gene are KGHDR and SFDVKD. CDR3 sequence (DNA): TGTGCCACCAGTGACGGCACTAGCGGGGGGGCTCGGAATGAGCAGTTCTTC. It translates to CATSDGTSGGARNEQFF.

This clonotype has only a few counts. A single base separates this from a much larger clone, so it may be a read error. V gene TRBV20-1 combines with J gene TRBJ2-3, with TRBD1 matching 8 bases. V lost 8 bases to trimming and J lost 11 bases; unmatched junction nucleotides: 9. Germline V gene lookup returns CDR1 DFQATT and CDR2 SNEGSKA (reference sequence). The CDR3 has 11 residues. In DNA, the CDR3 is TGCAGTACACGACAGGGGATGGGGCAGTATTTT. This codes for CSTRQGMGQYF.

The V call is TRBV15, the J call TRBJ1-6, with a weak D call TRBD1 (5 bases). Trimming stripped 0 bases from V and 5 bases from J, with 8 bases between. Germline CDR1 reads LNHNV; CDR2 reads YYDKDF (reference sequence). This CDR3 region has 15 residues. The CDR3 is CATSRDSRDNSPLHF. CDR3 in DNA: TGTGCCACCAGCAGAGATTCCAGGGATAATTCACCCCTCCACTTT.

The V and J genes are TRBV15 and TRBJ2-4; TRBD2 aligns across 9 bases. V lost 5 bases, J lost 2 bases, and 4 bases stayed unmatched. Germline CDR1 reads LNHNV; CDR2 reads YYDKDF (reference sequence). The CDR3 spans 15 residues. CDR3 protein: CATSRGGVSKNIQYF. The CDR3, as DNA: TGTGCCACCAGCCGCGGGGGGGTATCCAAAAACATTCAGTACTTC.

Many counts were recorded for this clonotype. The rearrangement links TRBV18 to TRBJ2-3, with 11 nucleotides matching TRBD2. This CDR3 has 15 residues. Germline CDR1 KGHSH, CDR2 LQKENI. V gave up 5 bases and J gave up 6 bases; unmatched junction bases: 7. CDR3 residues: CASSAAASGRDTQYF. CDR3 DNA: TGTGCCAGCTCAGCCGCGGCTAGCGGGAGGGATACGCAGTATTTT.

This clonotype was counted ten times or more. The V gene is TRBV4-2, the J gene TRBJ2-5, with 11 bases identical to TRBD2. V was clipped by 5 bases and J by 1 base; unmatched bases: 9. This CDR3 has 17 amino acids. Germline loops: CDR1 LGHNA, CDR2 YNFKEQ. The CDR3 nucleotides read TGTGCCAGCAGCGAAGTAGGTCTAGCGGGGGGCCAAGAGACCCAGTACTTC. Translated: CASSEVGLAGGQETQYF.

The V gene is TRBV6-1, the J gene TRBJ1-2; 12 bases fit TRBD1. The CDR3 runs 15 residues. V lost 1 base, J lost 4 bases, and 1 base stayed unmatched. CDR1 is MNHNS, CDR2 SASEGT, per germline. CDR3 residues: CASSEVGQGAYGYTF. The CDR3 DNA is TGTGCCAGCAGTGAAGTGGGACAGGGGGCCTATGGCTACACCTTC.

Only a few counts were recorded for this clonotype. The chain couples TRBV6-2 or TRBV6-3 to TRBJ1-2; 9 nucleotides line up with TRBD1. This CDR3 has 15 residues. The ends lost 4 bases at V and 7 bases at J; junction bases unmatched: 10. The germline V gene has CDR1 MNHEY and CDR2 SVGEGT. The CDR3 DNA reads as TGTGCCAGCAGTTCAGCGGGACAGGGTGTTGGTGGCTACACCTTC. Protein product: CASSSAGQGVGGYTF.

This sequence joins TRBV7-9 and TRBJ2-3; D is undetermined. The CDR3 runs 18 residues. Germline assignment: CDR1 SEHNR and CDR2 FQNEAQ (reference sequence). V was trimmed by 8 bases and J by 0 bases, leaving 24 bases between them. CDR3 bases: TGTGCCAGCGCCTCTGCTCGTAGTTTGACTGGAAGCACAGATACGCAGTATTTT. This gives the protein CASASARSLTGSTDTQYF.

Turning to this clonotype: This may arise from a read error, as a much more abundant clone is one base away. The missing conserved phenylalanine or tryptophan at the end of this CDR3 makes a read error likely. The chain carries TRBV7-8 and TRBJ1-2, with 8 nucleotides matching TRBD1. V was clipped by 1 base and J by 4 bases; unmatched bases: 2. The CDR3 extends over 14 amino acids. The germline gives CDR1 SGHVS, CDR2 FQNEAQ. CDR3 loop: CASSLGGQVYGYTC. CDR3 coding DNA: TGTGCCAGCAGCTTAGGGGGACAGGTCTATGGCTACACCTGC.

This rearrangement joins TRBV11-2 to TRBJ1-2; 7 nucleotides agree with TRBD1. The CDR3 totals 16 residues. Germline trimming cut 2 bases from V and 7 bases from J; bases unmatched to any gene: 13. Looked up from germline, CDR1 is SGHAT and CDR2 is FQNNGV. This CDR3 is CASSLRGTALGGGYTF. CDR3 sequence (DNA): TGTGCCAGCAGCTTAAGGGGGACAGCCCTTGGAGGTGGCTACACCTTC.

This clonotype was counted ten times or more. The CDR3 DNA reads TGTGCCAGCAGGGACAGGGGCCCTGGCTACAATGAGCAGTTCTTC. The encoded protein is CASRDRGPGYNEQFF. The chain has TRBV6-1 and TRBJ2-1; 9 bases fit TRBD1. The CDR3 has 15 residues. V lost 6 bases, J lost 3 bases, and 6 bases stayed unmatched. Germline-derived CDR1 and CDR2 are MNHNS and SASEGT.

V usage is TRBV27 and J usage is TRBJ2-4; TRBD2 matches at 7 bases. CDR3 length equals 15 residues. The ends lost 5 bases at V and 2 bases at J; junction bases unmatched: 6. Germline values: CDR1 MNHEY, CDR2 SMNVEV (reference sequence). The CDR3, as DNA: TGTGCCAGCAGTAACCCACTAGCGACCAAAAACATTCAGTACTTC. This translates into CASSNPLATKNIQYF.

This clonotype was seen more than once but under ten times. The rearrangement uses TRBV12-3 or TRBV12-4 and TRBJ2-1; TRBD1 is a possible D gene (5 bases). The length of the CDR3 is 15 residues. V gave up 7 bases and J gave up 2 bases, with 15 bases separating them. CDR3 loop: CASNLQGPTYNEQFF. The CDR3, as DNA: TGTGCCAGCAATCTCCAGGGTCCAACCTACAATGAGCAGTTCTTC.

Of note for this clonotype: A clone one base away is much larger, so this may be a read error. J is TRBJ2-5 and V is TRBV3-1; 8 bases fit TRBD2. Germline V lookup: CDR1 LGHDT, CDR2 YNNKEL (reference sequence). This CDR3 is 16 amino acids long. CDR3 residues: CTSSQDRTSGQETQYF. The CDR3 region has the DNA TGTACCAGCAGCCAAGATCGAACTAGCGGACAAGAGACCCAGTACTTC.

This clonotype was picked up a small number of times. This chain connects TRBV6-1 to TRBJ2-4, with 7 bases that match TRBD1. V shed 4 bases, J shed 12 bases, and the junction held 9 bases outside the gene matches. Per germline, CDR1 MNHNS and CDR2 SASEGT. The length of the CDR3 is 13 residues. DNA of the CDR3: TGTGCCAGCAGTGTTCCGGGACAGCGACCTCAGTACTTC. Encoded protein: CASSVPGQRPQYF.

In this sample, this clonotype turned up a few times. Just one base apart from a much larger clone, this may be a read error. V usage is TRBV3-1 and J usage is TRBJ2-1; TRBD2 matches 9 bases. The DNA end is more similar to TRBJ2-7, so the J call may be wrong. The CDR3 has 16 residues. Germline V gene lookup returns CDR1 LGHDT and CDR2 YNNKEL (reference sequence). Here the CDR3 DNA reads TGTGCCAGCAGCCAAGTCTCTAGCGGGGCCTACAATGAGCAGTACTTC. The encoded protein is CASSQVSSGAYNEQYF.

As for this clonotype: A much larger clonotype is one base distant, so this may be a read error. The chain is built from TRBV6-5 and TRBJ2-1; TRBD2 matches 7 bases. Germline CDR1 is MNHEY and CDR2 is SVGAGI. CDR3 length equals 15 residues. CDR3 nucleotide sequence: TGTGCCAGCTCCCTGGTTAGCGGGCTTTACAATGAGCGGTTCTTC. It encodes CASSLVSGLYNERFF.

This clonotype has ten or more counts. This sequence joins TRBV2 and TRBJ2-1, with D unresolved. V shed 3 bases and J shed 3 bases, with 9 bases lying between them. Germline-derived CDR1 and CDR2 are SNHLY and FYNNEI. The CDR3 is made up of 14 amino acids. CDR3 DNA: TGTGCCAGCAGTGAGAGATCCCGCTACAATGAGCAGTTCTTC. Protein product: CASSERSRYNEQFF.

J is TRBJ2-1 and V is TRBV7-2; the D is unclear. The last part of the DNA fits TRBJ2-7 better; the J call may be wrong. From germline, CDR1 is SGHTA and CDR2 FQGNSA. The length of the CDR3 is 15 residues. The CDR3 DNA is TGTGCCAGCAGCTTAGGGGCAGCTCCCTACAATGAGCAGTACTTC. This codes for CASSLGAAPYNEQYF.

This clonotype came up many times. The gene calls are TRBV6-2 or TRBV6-3 and TRBJ2-3; TRBD2 aligns across 8 bases. This CDR3 has 17 residues. The V gene end was trimmed by 7 bases and the J gene end by 1 base; junction bases not matched to a gene: 13. The germline CDR1 and CDR2 sequences are MNHEY and SVGEGT. The CDR3 nucleotides read TGTGCCAGCAAACTTTTCGGGACACTAGCGGGCACAGATACGCAGTATTTT. Translation: CASKLFGTLAGTDTQYF.

This clonotype has ten or more counts. The chain uses TRBV5-4 and TRBJ2-1; D not resolved. This CDR3 contains 13 residues. Germline CDR1 reads SGHNT; CDR2 reads YYREEE (reference sequence). Trimming left V 2 bases short and J 0 bases short, with 3 bases between. CDR3 sequence (DNA): TGTGCCAGCAGCTTCCTCTCCTACAATGAGCAGTTCTTC. Amino acids: CASSFLSYNEQFF.

The sample holds one count of this clonotype. V usage is TRBV10-3 and J usage is TRBJ1-5; D is undetermined. CDR1 is ENHRY, CDR2 SYGVKD, per germline. The V and J ends lost 2 bases and 2 bases respectively, with 7 bases between them. The CDR3 has 14 residues. CDR3 coding DNA: TGTGCCATCAGTGAGGAGGAGGGCAATCAGCCCCAGCATTTT. This encodes CAISEEEGNQPQHF.

At least ten counts were recorded for this clonotype. The chain employs TRBV6-1 and TRBJ2-3; 10 nucleotides line up with TRBD2. The ends lost 0 bases at V and 3 bases at J; junction bases unmatched: 6. Germline V gives CDR1 MNHNS, CDR2 SASEGT. This CDR3 region has 17 residues. The CDR3 sequence is CASSEAGTSVRTDTQYF. The CDR3 DNA reads TGTGCCAGCAGTGAAGCCGGGACTAGCGTAAGGACAGATACGCAGTATTTT.